The 26 T cell receptor beta chains below were found in one sample sequenced in a study of graft-versus-host responses after intestinal transplantation (dated by TCRdb to the early 2020s). Receptor amplification or capture employed the immunoSEQ multiplex PCR assay. TCRdb took this table from immuneACCESS and kept in-frame rearrangements with V and J called. Such tables lack part of the clones; where checked against another copy, unresolved V genes explain under half of the gap, and the rest is unexplained. The sample profile shows tens of thousands of clones; around 90% of them were found once. The top ten clones comprise more than 7% of the sample. Their target antigens are unknown. According to the study, the label for this sample's time point signals: cells obtained before transplantation from donor or recipient. Sequenced material: unstimulated CD8+ T cells sorted from spleen or lymph node cells, taken before transplant. Every receptor here comes from a human donor who was the organ donor for an intestinal transplant.

DNA for the CDR3: TGCGCCAGCAGCTTGGATTTCAGCTCCTACGAGCAGTACTTC. Protein sequence: CASSLDFSSYEQYF. The J gene is TRBJ2-7, the V gene TRBV5-1; D is ambiguous. Germline V CDR1 and CDR2: SGHRS, YFSETQ. Trimming pared 0 bases from V and 0 bases from J, leaving 7 bases between. The CDR3 is 14 residues long.

The chain has TRBV4-1 and TRBJ2-2; D uncertain. V was clipped by 0 bases and J by 0 bases, with 14 bases between them. The CDR3 loop spans 18 amino acids. Germline loops: CDR1 MGHRA, CDR2 YSYEKL. CDR3 protein: CASSQEPGAVSNTGELFF. CDR3 DNA: TGCGCCAGCAGCCAAGAACCGGGTGCCGTATCGAACACCGGGGAGCTGTTTTTT.

J is TRBJ2-1 and V is TRBV4-2; 7 positions match TRBD1. This CDR3 has 17 amino acids. J was trimmed by 2 bases and V by 3 bases; bases with no gene match: 10. Germline CDR1 and CDR2: LGHNA and YNFKEQ. The CDR3 DNA is TGTGCCAGCAGCCAGGCCGGGACAGAACTAGCCTACAATGAGCAGTTCTTC. Amino acids: CASSQAGTELAYNEQFF.

This chain links TRBV6-6 with TRBJ1-4; 9 bases line up with TRBD1. CDR3 size: 15 residues. CDR1 is MNHNY and CDR2 is SVGAGI in the germline V gene (reference sequence). Losses at the gene ends were 4 bases for V and 4 bases for J; bases not matched to a gene: 4. The DNA for the CDR3 is TGTGCCAGCAGTTCCCCGGACAGGGGTAATGAAAAACTGTTTTTT. Its protein product is CASSSPDRGNEKLFF.

This clone was counted a single time. V and J are TRBV15 and TRBJ1-6; D call uncertain. The V gene's germline CDR1 is LNHNV and CDR2 YYDKDF (reference sequence). Trimming took off 0 bases at V and 0 bases at J, with 21 bases between the two ends. The length of the CDR3 is 21 residues. The CDR3 DNA reads TGTGCCACCAGCAGAGATACATACTCCCTCCTGGAAAGCTCCTATAATTCACCCCTCCACTTT. It encodes CATSRDTYSLLESSYNSPLHF.

CDR3 residues: CASSLNPGLPVSYTF. In DNA form, the CDR3 reads TGTGCCAGCAGCTTAAACCCCGGACTGCCCGTGTCCTACACCTTC. This chain uses TRBV7-3 with TRBJ1-2; D call uncertain. Germline assignment: CDR1 SGHTA and CDR2 FQGTGA. The V end lost 1 base, the J end lost 10 bases, and 19 bases lay between the germline ends. CDR3 size: 15 residues.

The J gene is TRBJ2-7, the V gene TRBV14; 8 positions agree with TRBD2. In germline, CDR1 is SGHDN, CDR2 FVKESK. V gave up 5 bases and J gave up 1 base; unmatched junction bases: 7. CDR3 size: 15 residues. The CDR3: CASSARGGSSYEQYF. CDR3 nucleotides: TGTGCCAGCAGCGCACGGGGGGGATCTTCCTACGAGCAGTACTTC.

This chain joins TRBV7-9 and TRBJ2-7, with no clear D. The germline gives CDR1 SEHNR, CDR2 FQNEAQ (reference sequence). Trimming removed 1 base from V and 7 bases from J, with 8 bases in between. The CDR3 totals 12 residues. The CDR3 sequence: CASSLETTEQYF. For the CDR3, the DNA is TGTGCCAGCAGCTTAGAGACGACAGAGCAGTACTTC.

This chain joins TRBV11-2 and TRBJ2-7, with 8 bases aligning to TRBD1. The V and J ends lost 5 bases and 3 bases, in that order; junction bases with no gene match: 9. In germline, CDR1 is SGHAT, CDR2 FQNNGV. The CDR3 is made up of 15 amino acids. The CDR3 is CASSRHSGTGYEQYF. Here the CDR3 DNA reads TGTGCCAGCAGCCGCCATTCCGGGACAGGCTACGAGCAGTACTTC.

The chain uses TRBV30 and TRBJ1-1; D possibly corresponds to TRBD1 (5 bases). Trimming shortened V by 0 bases and J by 8 bases, and 10 bases separated the two germline ends. Germline lookup yields CDR1 GTSNPN and CDR2 SVGIG (reference sequence). This CDR3 spans 12 amino acids. The CDR3 is CAWSVATAEAFF. CDR3 DNA sequence: TGTGCCTGGAGTGTCGCGACAGCCGAAGCTTTCTTT.

The chain recombines TRBV5-8 with TRBJ2-7; 9 nucleotides match TRBD1. The J segment lost 3 bases and the V segment lost 6 bases, leaving 25 bases of the junction unmatched. The CDR3 contains 20 residues. Germline assignment: CDR1 SGHTS and CDR2 YDEGEE. CDR3 in DNA: TGTGCCAGCACGACTAACCCCGGGACAGGGAGCGGCGAGGGAAACTACGAGCAGTACTTC. This codes for CASTTNPGTGSGEGNYEQYF.

On this clone itself: This CDR3 is also generated by other DNA sequences in the sample. This chain links TRBV29-1 with TRBJ1-2; no firm D call. Germline loops: CDR1 SQVTM, CDR2 ANQGSEA. The V end was cut by 0 bases, the J end by 4 bases, with 9 bases between. The CDR3 totals 13 residues. This CDR3 reads CSVEDGQSYGYTF. The CDR3 DNA reads as TGCAGCGTTGAAGATGGCCAGAGCTATGGCTACACCTTC.

The chain joins TRBV2 to TRBJ1-1, with no clear D. This CDR3 is 11 amino acids long. V lost 3 bases and J 3 bases, leaving 2 bases between the germline ends. Germline values: CDR1 SNHLY, CDR2 FYNNEI. The CDR3 spells CASSEDTEAFF. The DNA for the CDR3 is TGTGCCAGCAGTGAGGACACTGAAGCTTTCTTT.

The chain is built from TRBV28 and TRBJ2-3; perhaps TRBD2 as D (6 bases). V lost 6 bases and J lost 3, with 10 bases in between. Germline CDR1 MDHEN, CDR2 SYDVKM. CDR3 length equals 13 residues. CDR3 sequence reads: CASSPGGTDTQYF. DNA for the CDR3: TGTGCCAGCAGCCCCGGGGGAACAGATACGCAGTATTTT.

This sequence joins TRBV6-1 and TRBJ2-7; D not certain. This CDR3 region has 13 residues. V was trimmed by 1 base and J by 5 bases, leaving 9 bases between them. The germline gives CDR1 MNHNS, CDR2 SASEGT. The CDR3 bases are TGTGCCAGCAGTGAAGTGGTCTGGGACGAGCAGTACTTC. The encoded protein is CASSEVVWDEQYF.

The CDR3 here is CASSPGQFNEKLFF. The CDR3 DNA sequence: TGCGCCAGCAGCCCGGGACAGTTTAATGAAAAACTGTTTTTT. The V and J genes are TRBV4-1 and TRBJ1-4; 7 bases are shared with TRBD1. The ends lost 4 bases at V and 4 bases at J; junction bases unmatched: 3. The germline gives CDR1 MGHRA, CDR2 YSYEKL. CDR3 length equals 14 residues.

J is TRBJ1-5 and V is TRBV7-9, with TRBD1 matching over 7 bases. V was pared by 5 bases and J by 0 bases, with 4 bases of the junction left unmatched. Germline V CDR1 and CDR2: SEHNR, FQNEAQ (reference sequence). This CDR3 is 15 amino acids long. CDR3: CASSLRTGSNQPQHF. The CDR3 bases are TGTGCCAGCAGCCTGAGGACAGGTAGCAATCAGCCCCAGCATTTT.

CDR3 in DNA: TGTGCCAGCAGCGTAGCGGGGGCTGGAAACACCATATATTTT. The encoded protein is CASSVAGAGNTIYF. The V call is TRBV9, the J call TRBJ1-3; possible D gene TRBD1, 5 bases. Germline CDR1 and CDR2: SGDLS and YYNGEE. Trimming left V 0 bases short and J 2 bases short, with 6 bases between. CDR3 size: 14 residues. Together with reference TRBV9 and TRBJ1-3, the CDR3 gives the full variable domain: DSGVTQTPKHLITATGQRVTLRCSPRSGDLSVYWYQQSLDQGLQFLIQYYNGEERAKGNILERFSAQQFPDLHSELNLSSLELGDSALYFCASSVAGAGNTIYFGEGSWLTVV.

The chain carries TRBV6-6 and TRBJ2-3, with 9 bases aligning to TRBD2. CDR1 and CDR2 from the germline V gene are MNHNY and SVGAGI (reference sequence). The ends lost 7 bases at V and 0 bases at J; junction bases unmatched: 5. The CDR3 spans 15 residues. CDR3 region: CASKGGGASTDTQYF. The CDR3 DNA reads TGTGCCAGCAAAGGCGGGGGGGCTAGCACAGATACGCAGTATTTT.

This clone was seen once. This chain joins TRBV5-1 and TRBJ2-4; TRBD1 aligns across 7 bases. V shed 0 bases and J 8 bases; nucleotides not matched to a gene: 5. The CDR3 has 14 amino acids. Germline CDR1 SGHRS, CDR2 YFSETQ. The CDR3 reads CASSLDRGMDIQYF. The CDR3 coding sequence is TGCGCCAGCAGCTTGGACAGGGGTATGGACATTCAGTACTTC. The variable domain in full, with the rest retrieved from reference TRBV5-1 and TRBJ2-4, is KAGVTQTPRYLIKTRGQQVTLSCSPISGHRSVSWYQQTPGQGLQFLFEYFSETQRNKGNFPGRFSGRQFSNSRSEMNVSTLELGDSALYLCASSLDRGMDIQYFGAGTRLSVL.

The rearrangement links TRBV28 to TRBJ1-5, with D possibly being TRBD1 (5 bases). V lost 8 bases and J lost 0, with 14 bases in between. The CDR3 sequence is 15 residues long. The germline V gene has CDR1 MDHEN and CDR2 SYDVKM. This CDR3 reads CASHDPGNSNQPQHF. The DNA for the CDR3 is TGTGCCAGCCACGACCCAGGGAATAGCAATCAGCCCCAGCATTTT. The full variable domain, its missing parts supplied by reference TRBV28 and TRBJ1-5, is DVKVTQSSRYLVKRTGEKVFLECVQDMDHENMFWYRQDPGLGLRLIYFSYDVKMKEKGDIPEGYSVSREKKERFSLILESASTNQTSMYLCASHDPGNSNQPQHFGDGTRLSIL.

The J gene is TRBJ2-1, the V gene TRBV19, with 10 bases that match TRBD1. V was pared by 6 bases and J by 7 bases, with 6 bases of the junction left unmatched. Germline V gene data show CDR1 as LNHDA and CDR2 as SQIVND (reference sequence). The CDR3 length is 14 residues. The CDR3 reads CASSGTGARNEQFF. The CDR3 bases are TGTGCCAGTAGCGGGACAGGGGCCAGGAATGAGCAGTTCTTC.

This chain links TRBV20-1 with TRBJ2-7; D gene ambiguous. Trimming took 3 bases from V and 4 from J, leaving 7 bases between them. The length of the CDR3 is 11 residues. CDR1 DFQATT and CDR2 SNEGSKA come from the germline V gene (reference sequence). CDR3 in DNA: TGCAGTGCTAGGGGCCGATACGAGCAGTACTTC. Translated, it gives CSARGRYEQYF.

V usage is TRBV6-5 and J usage is TRBJ1-5; tentatively, D is TRBD1 (6 bases). V lost 2 bases and J 0 bases, leaving 8 bases between the germline ends. In germline, CDR1 is MNHEY, CDR2 SVGAGI. CDR3 size: 15 residues. The CDR3, as DNA: TGTGCCAGCAGTTACCAACAGGGTAGCAATCAGCCCCAGCATTTT. It yields the protein CASSYQQGSNQPQHF.

The chain recombines TRBV6-1 with TRBJ1-4; D is possibly TRBD1 (6 bases). Germline V gene lookup returns CDR1 MNHNS and CDR2 SASEGT. The CDR3 is made up of 16 amino acids. The V end lost 2 bases, the J end lost 4 bases, and 14 bases lay between the germline ends. CDR3 protein: CASSESEGGFNEKLFF. The CDR3 nucleotides read TGTGCCAGCAGTGAATCGGAAGGGGGTTTTAATGAAAAACTGTTTTTT.

The chain joins TRBV7-9 to TRBJ2-7; unclear D gene. The CDR3 is made up of 14 amino acids. Trimming shortened V by 1 base and J by 4 bases, and 11 bases separated the two germline ends. The germline gives CDR1 SEHNR, CDR2 FQNEAQ (reference sequence). CDR3 in DNA: TGTGCCAGCAGCTTAGACCAGGTGCCGTACGAGCAGTACTTC. Residues: CASSLDQVPYEQYF.